This paragraph covers one T cell receptor (beta chain) sequence. Its antigen is as yet unknown. This record comes from a study of graft-versus-host responses after intestinal transplantation. Study-wide background: Induction using anti-thymocyte globulin, followed by tacrolimus and steroids for roughly 3 years, was given to all recipients.

CDR3 length equals 16 residues. CDR1 SGHAT and CDR2 FQNNGV come from the germline V gene. Between the trimmed V and J ends, which lost 4 bases and 3 bases, there was a span of 19 bases. TCRdb's table, derived via immunoSEQ multiplex PCR, lists solely in-frame clones and lacks some. Of 38,000 or so clones in the sample, 85% to 95% were seen once. Overall study results and limits: GvH clones were identified in recipient marrow, with some first appearing in ileum or blood.

The J gene is TRBJ2-7, the V gene TRBV11-2, with D perhaps matching TRBD1 (7 bases). Sequencing was performed on unstimulated CD8+ T cells sorted from spleen or lymph node cells, taken before transplant. This clonotype originated in a human donor who was the organ donor for an intestinal transplant. The CDR3 spells CASSSEGGQSFYEQYF. In DNA form, the CDR3 reads TGTGCCAGCAGCTCCGAGGGGGGACAGTCTTTCTACGAGCAGTACTTC.